Below are 21 T cell receptor beta chains sequenced from a single sample in a study of blood T cell repertoires in COVID-19. The repertoire was sequenced with immunoSEQ multiplex PCR; TCRdb's copy has only in-frame clones and lacks some. The table has approximately 200,000 clones, roughly 80% seen once. The sample was peripheral blood. The receptors stem from a woman of 80 years or more with acute or convalescent COVID-19.

The chain recombines TRBV30 with TRBJ1-2; D perhaps matches TRBD1 (6 bases). V shed 2 bases and J shed 5 bases, with 15 bases lying between them. Germline CDR1 reads GTSNPN; CDR2 reads SVGIG (reference sequence). The CDR3 sequence is 14 residues long. Here the CDR3 reads CAWSNPGVDYGYTF. CDR3 DNA sequence: TGTGCCTGGAGTAACCCAGGGGTAGATTATGGCTACACCTTC.

The rearrangement links TRBV3-1 (or the pseudogene TRBV3-2) to TRBJ2-2, with D perhaps TRBD2 (6 bases). CDR1 and CDR2 (germline): LGHDT, YNNKEL (reference sequence). The CDR3 contains 15 residues. V lost 1 base and J lost 1, with 7 bases in between. The CDR3 spells CASSQGGMNTGELFF. CDR3 nucleotides: TGTGCCAGCAGCCAAGGCGGGATGAACACCGGGGAGCTGTTTTTT.

This chain connects TRBV7-6 to TRBJ2-4, with D maybe TRBD2 (5 bases). The CDR3 length is 15 residues. Between the trimmed V and J ends, which lost 5 bases and 6 bases, there was a span of 17 bases. Germline V gene data show CDR1 as SGHVS and CDR2 as FNYEAQ. Written as DNA, the CDR3 is TGTGCCAGCAGCCCCCGCCCCGGGAATACAAACATTCAGTACTTC. Amino acids: CASSPRPGNTNIQYF.

The chain has TRBV30 and TRBJ1-2, with TRBD1 matching 8 bases. Germline trimming cut 1 base from V and 4 bases from J; bases unmatched to any gene: 2. This CDR3 has 13 amino acids. Germline CDR1 and CDR2: GTSNPN and SVGIG (reference sequence). CDR3 amino acids: CAWSEDRGYGYTF. For the CDR3, the DNA is TGTGCCTGGAGTGAAGACAGGGGCTATGGCTACACCTTC. The full variable domain, completed using reference TRBV30 and TRBJ1-2, is SQTIHQWPATLVQPVGSPLSLECTVEGTSNPNLYWYRQAAGRGLQLLFYSVGIGQISSEVPQNLSASRPQDRQFILSSKKLLLSDSGFYLCAWSEDRGYGYTFGSGTRLTVV.

The rearrangement uses TRBV9 and TRBJ1-2, with 8 bases aligning to TRBD1. There are 14 residues in the CDR3. The V segment lost 0 bases and the J segment 6 bases; nucleotides outside the gene matches: 4. From germline, CDR1 is SGDLS and CDR2 YYNGEE. CDR3 sequence reads: CASSVGGQVHGYTF. The CDR3 DNA is TGTGCCAGCAGCGTAGGGGGACAGGTGCATGGCTACACCTTC. Looking up the rest from reference TRBV9 and TRBJ1-2 gives the full variable domain: DSGVTQTPKHLITATGQRVTLRCSPRSGDLSVYWYQQSLDQGLQFLIQYYNGEERAKGNILERFSAQQFPDLHSELNLSSLELGDSALYFCASSVGGQVHGYTFGSGTRLTVV.

The rearrangement uses TRBV19 and TRBJ1-4; D is possibly TRBD1 (6 bases). Trimming pared 4 bases from V and 8 bases from J, leaving 14 bases between. This CDR3 contains 14 residues. The germline CDR1 and CDR2 sequences are LNHDA and SQIVND (reference sequence). CDR3 bases: TGTGCCAGTAGTACACGGGACATTTGGGAAAAACTGTTTTTT. Protein product: CASSTRDIWEKLFF.

This clone showed up just a few times. V is TRBV10-3 and J is TRBJ1-4; D unresolved. The V gene's germline CDR1 is ENHRY and CDR2 SYGVKD. The CDR3 runs to 13 residues. V was clipped by 3 bases and J by 5 bases, with 7 bases between them. The DNA for the CDR3 is TGTGCCATCAGTGACGGGTCGAATGAAAAACTGTTTTTT. Its protein product is CAISDGSNEKLFF.

This clone was found many times. The chain is built from TRBV12-5 and TRBJ1-1, with a tentative D call TRBD1 (5 bases). The CDR3 runs to 16 residues. V dropped 3 bases and J dropped 1 base, with 15 bases sitting between them. Germline assignment: CDR1 LGHNT and CDR2 FRNRAP. This CDR3 is CASGLYAFGGNTEAFF. Written as DNA, the CDR3 is TGTGCTAGTGGTTTATATGCCTTCGGGGGGAACACTGAAGCTTTCTTT. The variable domain in full, with the rest retrieved from reference TRBV12-5 and TRBJ1-1, is DARVTQTPRHKVTEMGQEVTMRCQPILGHNTVFWYRQTMMQGLELLAYFRNRAPLDDSGMPKDRFSAEMPDATLATLKIQPSEPRDSAVYFCASGLYAFGGNTEAFFGQGTRLTVV.

The chain carries TRBV6-2 or TRBV6-3 and TRBJ1-1; TRBD1 matches at 7 bases. Unmatched junction bases numbered 7, after V lost 0 bases and J lost 0 bases. Germline V gives CDR1 MNHEY, CDR2 SVGEGT. The CDR3 has 17 amino acids. In DNA form, the CDR3 reads TGTGCCAGCAGTTACTCAAGAGAGGGACAGCTGAACACTGAAGCTTTCTTT. It codes for CASSYSREGQLNTEAFF.

The rearrangement links TRBV15 to TRBJ2-7; D unresolved. CDR3 length equals 15 residues. Germline CDR1 is LNHNV and CDR2 is YYDKDF (reference sequence). The V end lost 0 bases, the J end lost 0 bases, and 9 bases lay between the germline ends. CDR3 nucleotides: TGTGCCACCAGCAGAGATCCCCTCAGCTCCTACGAGCAGTACTTC. Its protein product is CATSRDPLSSYEQYF.

This chain joins TRBV7-8 and TRBJ2-3; 9 nucleotides line up with TRBD2. This CDR3 has 15 amino acids. Germline lookup yields CDR1 SGHVS and CDR2 FQNEAQ. J was trimmed by 4 bases and V by 3 bases; bases with no gene match: 5. The DNA for the CDR3 is TGTGCCAGCAGCTTTTTAGCGGGAGAAGCAGATACGCAGTATTTT. Its protein product is CASSFLAGEADTQYF.

This clone was seen more than once but under ten times. The sample holds other DNA sequences that translate to the same CDR3. This chain joins TRBV3-1 (or the pseudogene TRBV3-2) and TRBJ2-5, with D possibly TRBD1 on 6 matching bases. V gave up 0 bases and J gave up 2 bases, with 10 bases separating them. This CDR3 is 15 amino acids long. Germline V gene sequence: CDR1 LGHDT, CDR2 YNNKEL (reference sequence). The CDR3 sequence is CASSQERRGQETQYF. For the CDR3, the DNA is TGTGCCAGCAGCCAAGAACGAAGGGGGCAAGAGACCCAGTACTTC.

The chain combines TRBV5-8 with TRBJ2-7, with unresolved D. Trimming removed 0 bases from V and 6 bases from J, with 4 bases in between. Germline lookup yields CDR1 SGHTS and CDR2 YDEGEE. The CDR3 has 11 residues. The CDR3: CASSLAGEQYF. In nucleotides, the CDR3 is TGTGCCAGCAGCTTGGCCGGCGAGCAGTACTTC.

The rearrangement links TRBV7-3 to TRBJ2-5, with 13 bases lining up with TRBD2. V shed 5 bases, J shed 1 base, and the junction held 7 bases outside the gene matches. This CDR3 is 17 amino acids long. Germline V CDR1 and CDR2: SGHTA, FQGTGA. The chain's CDR3 is CASSATSGGAFQETQYF. CDR3 sequence (DNA): TGTGCCAGCAGCGCAACTAGCGGGGGGGCCTTCCAAGAGACCCAGTACTTC. Combining the CDR3 with reference TRBV7-3 and TRBJ2-5 gives the whole variable domain GAGVSQTPSNKVTEKGKYVELRCDPISGHTALYWYRQSLGQGPEFLIYFQGTGAADDSGLPNDRFFAVRPEGSVSTLKIQRTERGDSAVYLCASSATSGGAFQETQYFGPGTRLLVL.

V and J are TRBV7-3 and TRBJ2-1; tentatively, D is TRBD2 (5 bases). V was pared by 4 bases and J by 6 bases, with 10 bases between. This CDR3 spans 13 amino acids. Germline CDR1 is SGHTA and CDR2 is FQGTGA. CDR3: CASSSTRSNEQFF. CDR3 nucleotide sequence: TGTGCCAGCAGCTCTACTAGGAGCAATGAGCAGTTCTTC.

V and J are TRBV12-3 or TRBV12-4 and TRBJ2-3; no clear D. Trimming took 6 bases from V and 0 from J, leaving 7 bases between them. This CDR3 is built from 13 residues. This chain's CDR3 is CASRKSSTDTQYF. The CDR3 DNA reads as TGTGCCAGCAGGAAGAGTAGCACAGATACGCAGTATTTT.

V and J are TRBV4-2 and TRBJ1-4, with D uncertain. Trimming cost V 0 bases and J 3 bases, with 11 bases left between them. From germline, CDR1 is LGHNA and CDR2 YNFKEQ. The CDR3 has 16 residues. The CDR3 here is CASSQDWPGANEKLFF. CDR3 in DNA: TGTGCCAGCAGCCAAGATTGGCCGGGAGCTAATGAAAAACTGTTTTTT.

The chain is built from TRBV27 and TRBJ2-7; 9 bases are a match to TRBD1. After removal of 3 bases from V and 4 bases from J, the junction contained 7 bases not matched to a gene. CDR1 is MNHEY, CDR2 SMNVEV, per germline (reference sequence). This CDR3 spans 15 amino acids. The CDR3 nucleotides read TGTGCCAGCAGTTTCCTGGACAGGGGAGGATACGAGCAGTACTTC. This translates into CASSFLDRGGYEQYF.

This chain connects TRBV27 to TRBJ2-2, with 8 bases that match TRBD1. The CDR3 length is 15 residues. Germline loops: CDR1 MNHEY, CDR2 SMNVEV (reference sequence). Trimming at V came to 3 bases and at J to 7 bases, leaving 7 bases not matched to a gene. For the CDR3, the DNA is TGTGCCAGCAGTTTGCAGGGGGCGCCCGGCGGGGAGCTGTTTTTT. Its protein product is CASSLQGAPGGELFF.

This chain's CDR3 is CASSLSLGGGGNTIYF. The DNA for the CDR3 is TGTGCCAGCAGTTTATCCCTCGGGGGAGGCGGAAACACCATATATTTT. The genes are TRBV28 and TRBJ1-3; maybe TRBD1 (5 bases). Germline CDR1 is MDHEN and CDR2 is SYDVKM. CDR3 length: 16 residues. V lost 1 base and J 4 bases, leaving 14 bases between the germline ends. The entire variable domain, with the rest obtained from reference TRBV28 and TRBJ1-3, is as follows: DVKVTQSSRYLVKRTGEKVFLECVQDMDHENMFWYRQDPGLGLRLIYFSYDVKMKEKGDIPEGYSVSREKKERFSLILESASTNQTSMYLCASSLSLGGGGNTIYFGEGSWLTVV.

The J gene is TRBJ2-5, the V gene TRBV2, with 11 nucleotides matching TRBD1. CDR1 is SNHLY, CDR2 FYNNEI, per germline. This CDR3 region has 15 residues. Unmatched junction bases numbered 6, after V lost 5 bases and J lost 4 bases. The CDR3 region is CASSPGTGGGETQYF. The CDR3 DNA follows: TGTGCCAGCAGTCCCGGGACAGGGGGAGGAGAGACCCAGTACTTC.